This is a list of T cell receptor beta chains from one sample in a study of regulatory T cells in long-lasting Graves disease. TCRdb reprocessed the multiplex PCR reads with MiXCR, giving one entry per CDR3 protein. The data contain 600,000 to 650,000 distinct CDR3 sequences, about 15% of them singletons. These data were also reused for a study on T cells in Graves' hyperthyroidism and ophthalmopathy.

The specimen comprised peripheral blood mononuclear cells (PBMCs), sampled at new diagnosis, from a patient treated with antithyroid drugs. These receptors all stem from a woman aged 25 to 45 with Graves disease. Both conserved end residues are part of each CDR3. Each record gives: D gene, V gene, clone size, J gene, CDR3 DNA, CDR3 protein. A D gene is named only where the DNA matches it firmly. Size is omitted from some rows. Given values are once, few, many or a class for expanded clones.

>NA|TRBV6-5|few|TRBJ1-5
TGTGCCAGCAGTTACCAGGCGGACAATCAGCCCCAGCATTTT
CASSYQADNQPQHF
>NA|TRBV29-1|NA|TRBJ2-7
TGCAGCGTTCGGACAGACACCTACGAGCAGTACTTC
CSVRTDTYEQYF
>NA|TRBV7-3|NA|TRBJ1-5
TGTGCCAGCAGCTTTTCCGGGACAAACAATCAGCCCCAGCATTTT
CASSFSGTNNQPQHF
>NA|TRBV7-9|many|TRBJ1-4
TGTGCCAGCAGGCGAGGGGTCGGGAGTGAAAAACTGTTTTTT
CASRRGVGSEKLFF
>TRBD2|TRBV10-3|many|TRBJ2-3
TGTGCCATTACGGGAGGCCCCCACACAGATACGCAGTATTTT
CAITGGPHTDTQYF
>NA|TRBV3-1|NA|TRBJ2-7
TGTGCCAGCAGCCAAGGAGCCGGCGCAGAGCAGTACTTC
CASSQGAGAEQYF
>NA|TRBV11-2|many|TRBJ2-5
TGTGCCAGCAGCTTTTTACTGGAAGAGACCCAGTACTTC
CASSFLLEETQYF
>NA|TRBV5-6|NA|TRBJ1-1
TGTGCCAGCTACTATGGCTCGGGACACAGGAACACTGAAGCTTTCTTT
CASYYGSGHRNTEAFF
>TRBD2|TRBV11-1|NA|TRBJ2-5
TGTGCCAGCAGGGCCGGGACTAGCGGGATTGGGGAGACCCAGTACTTC
CASRAGTSGIGETQYF
>NA|TRBV9|many|TRBJ1-1
TGTGCCAGCAGTAGGGAGGAGGTAGGGGCGAACACTGAAGCTTTCTTT
CASSREEVGANTEAFF
>TRBD2|TRBV12-3/TRBV12-4|NA|TRBJ2-7
TGTGCCAGCAGTTTAACTGGGCGCGGGGGGGAGCAGTACTTC
CASSLTGRGGEQYF
>NA|TRBV5-5|NA|TRBJ2-3
TGTGCCAGCAGCTTGCAGGTAGATACGCAGTATTTT
CASSLQVDTQYF
>TRBD1|TRBV6-5|many|TRBJ1-2
TGTGCCAGCAGTTCCACCGGGACAGGGGGCGCCAGTGGCGGCTACACCTTC
CASSSTGTGGASGGYTF
>TRBD1|TRBV4-1|NA|TRBJ2-5
TGCGCCAGCAGCCAATCGGGACAGGGGTACCAAGAGACCCAGTACTTC
CASSQSGQGYQETQYF
>TRBD1|TRBV20-1|many|TRBJ2-7
TGCAGTGCTAGAGATGGGGACAGGGGGATCTACGAGCAGTACTTC
CSARDGDRGIYEQYF
>NA|TRBV5-1|many|TRBJ1-1
TGCGCCAGCAGCTACCACAGGGATCGCACTGAAGCTTTCTTT
CASSYHRDRTEAFF
>NA|TRBV20-1|many|TRBJ1-5
TGCAGTGCTAGAGATCAGGGGACGCCCCAGCATTTT
CSARDQGTPQHF
>NA|TRBV6-1|NA|TRBJ2-7
TGTGCCAGCAGGAGATCCTTCTACGAGCAGTACTTC
CASRRSFYEQYF
>NA|TRBV20-1|NA|TRBJ2-6
TGCAGTGCTAGGGTCGCCTATGGGACTGGGGCCAACGTCCTGACTTTC
CSARVAYGTGANVLTF
>NA|TRBV19|few|TRBJ2-3
TGTGCCAGTAGTATGGACTGGACTACTACTGATACGCAGTATTTT
CASSMDWTTTDTQYF
>NA|TRBV5-4|NA|TRBJ2-7
TGTGCCAGCAGCTTGGAGGGACGTTTGTGGAAGCAGTACTTC
CASSLEGRLWKQYF
>TRBD2|TRBV28|many|TRBJ2-3
TGTGCCAGCAGTACTAGCGGGAACACAGATACGCAGTATTTT
CASSTSGNTDTQYF
>TRBD1|TRBV29-1|NA|TRBJ2-7
TGCAGCGTGACCAAACCGGGACAAGGGACAGCCTACGAGCAGTACTTC
CSVTKPGQGTAYEQYF
>NA|TRBV4-1|NA|TRBJ2-3
TGCGCCAGCAGCCAAGATCATCCCGGGGGCACAGATACGCAGTATTTT
CASSQDHPGGTDTQYF
>NA|TRBV12-5|many|TRBJ1-2
TGTGCTAGTGGTTTTGGGACCTGGCGCGGCTACACCTTC
CASGFGTWRGYTF
>TRBD1|TRBV5-1|few|TRBJ2-7
TGCGCCAGCAGCTCGGGGCTGGGACAGGGATACTCCTACGAGCAGTACTTC
CASSSGLGQGYSYEQYF
>TRBD1|TRBV20-1|NA|TRBJ1-5
TGCAGTGCTAGAGAACAGGGGTGGCAGCCCCAGCATTTT
CSAREQGWQPQHF
>NA|TRBV11-2|NA|TRBJ2-5
TGTGCCAGCAGCTTAGCTAGCCCAGAGACCCAGTACTTC
CASSLASPETQYF
>TRBD1|TRBV28|NA|TRBJ2-7
TGTGCCAGCAGTCCTGGACAGGTCGAGCAGTACTTC
CASSPGQVEQYF